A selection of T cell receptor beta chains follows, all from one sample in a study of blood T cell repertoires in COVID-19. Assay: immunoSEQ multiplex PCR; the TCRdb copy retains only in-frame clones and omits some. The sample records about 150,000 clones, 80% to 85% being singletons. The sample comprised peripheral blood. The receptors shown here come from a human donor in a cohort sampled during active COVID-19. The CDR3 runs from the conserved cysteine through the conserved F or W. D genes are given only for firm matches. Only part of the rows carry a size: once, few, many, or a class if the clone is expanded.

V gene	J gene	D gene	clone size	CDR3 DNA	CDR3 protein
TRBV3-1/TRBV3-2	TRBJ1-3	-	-	TGTGCCAGCAGCCAAGGGGGCCCACCAAACACCATATATTTT	CASSQGGPPNTIYF
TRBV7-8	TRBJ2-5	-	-	TGTGCCAGCAGCTTAGCCCCCAAAGAGACCCAGTACTTC	CASSLAPKETQYF
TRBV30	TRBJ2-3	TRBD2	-	TGTGCCTGGGGTCTAGCGGGGGGGAACACAGATACGCAGTATTTT	CAWGLAGGNTDTQYF
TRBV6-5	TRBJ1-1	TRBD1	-	TGTGCCAGCAGCCGACAGGGTTGGAGGCCTGAAGCTTTCTTT	CASSRQGWRPEAFF
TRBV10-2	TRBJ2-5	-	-	TGCGCCAGCACGCTAAGCGGCCAAGAGACCCAGTACTTC	CASTLSGQETQYF
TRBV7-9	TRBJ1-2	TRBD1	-	TGTGCCAGCAACCCAGGGGGACGGAGAAATGGCTACACCTTC	CASNPGGRRNGYTF
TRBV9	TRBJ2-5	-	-	TGTGCCAGCAGCGTAGTCCCCCGCGGCGAGACCCAGTACTTC	CASSVVPRGETQYF
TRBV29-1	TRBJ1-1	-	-	TGCAGCGTCCATCGTGGGGGGATTGAAGCTTTCTTT	CSVHRGGIEAFF
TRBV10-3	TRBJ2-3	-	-	TGTGCCATCAGTGAGAGAGGACTACCCACAGATACGCAGTATTTT	CAISERGLPTDTQYF
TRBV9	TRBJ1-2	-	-	TGTGCCAGCAGCGTAGTGGGGGGCTATGGCTACACCTTC	CASSVVGGYGYTF
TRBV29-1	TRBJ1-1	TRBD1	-	TGCAGCGTTGAGGGGGGACAGGGGTTTGCAGCTTTCTTT	CSVEGGQGFAAFF
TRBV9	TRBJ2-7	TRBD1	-	TGTGCCAGCAGCCCATTTCCGGGACAGGGTTCCGAGCAGTACTTC	CASSPFPGQGSEQYF
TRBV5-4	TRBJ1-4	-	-	TGTGCCAGCAGCGAGCGGGGGGAAAAACTGTTTTTT	CASSERGEKLFF
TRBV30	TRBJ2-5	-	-	TGTGCCTGGAGTACAGGGCTGGGAGAGACCCAGTACTTC	CAWSTGLGETQYF
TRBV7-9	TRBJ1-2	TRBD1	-	TGTGCCAGCAGTTATACAGGGGCGCGGGGCTATGGCTACACCTTC	CASSYTGARGYGYTF
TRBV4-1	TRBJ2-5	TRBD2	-	TGCGCCAGCAGCCAAGGTCTAGCGGTAGAGACCCAGTACTTC	CASSQGLAVETQYF
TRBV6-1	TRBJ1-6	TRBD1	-	TGTGCCAGCAGTGAATTACAGGGGCCGGGATCACCCCTCCACTTT	CASSELQGPGSPLHF
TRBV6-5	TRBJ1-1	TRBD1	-	TGTGCCAGCAGCGTCGGACAGGCACAGAACACTGAAGCTTTCTTT	CASSVGQAQNTEAFF
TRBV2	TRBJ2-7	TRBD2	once	TGTGGCTCCGGGGGGGAAACCTACGAGCAGTACTTC	CGSGGETYEQYF
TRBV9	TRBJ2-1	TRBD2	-	TGTGCCAGCAGCGCAGGGGGGACTAGCGGAACCAATGAGCAGTTCTTC	CASSAGGTSGTNEQFF
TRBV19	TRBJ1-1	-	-	TGTGCCAGTAGTTTCCAAAAGGGGGTGGAAGCTTTCTTT	CASSFQKGVEAFF
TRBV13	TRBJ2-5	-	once	TGTGCCAGCACCCTTGGGGCAGGGGCCCCGGGACAGTACTTC	CASTLGAGAPGQYF
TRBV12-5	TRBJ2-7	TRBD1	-	TGTGCTAGTGAACCGGGACAGGGGCGCGAGCAGTACTTC	CASEPGQGREQYF
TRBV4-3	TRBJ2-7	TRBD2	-	TGCGCCAGCAGCCAAGAACTAGCGGGGGCCTACGAGCAGTACTTC	CASSQELAGAYEQYF
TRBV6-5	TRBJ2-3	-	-	TGTGCCAGCAGTTCCTCCGGGGGCACAGATACGCAGTATTTT	CASSSSGGTDTQYF
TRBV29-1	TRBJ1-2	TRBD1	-	TGCAGCGGCGGACAGGGGGCGGGTGATGGCTACACCTTC	CSGGQGAGDGYTF
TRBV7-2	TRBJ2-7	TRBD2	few	TGTGCCAGCAGCTTAGGGCTTCGCGCGGGGGGCTACGAGCAGTACTTC	CASSLGLRAGGYEQYF
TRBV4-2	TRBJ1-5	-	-	TGTGCCAGCAGCCCCGGGGGGAGGAGTCCCAATCAGCCCCAGCATTTT	CASSPGGRSPNQPQHF
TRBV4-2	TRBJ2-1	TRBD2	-	TGTGCCAGCAGCCAAGTAGCGGGGGGTTACAATGAGCAGTTCTTC	CASSQVAGGYNEQFF
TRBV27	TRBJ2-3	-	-	TGTGCCAGCAGTTTAGGCGGGGTTGGTACGCAGTATTTT	CASSLGGVGTQYF
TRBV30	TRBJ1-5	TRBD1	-	TGTGCCTGGGGACAGGGCCTCAATCAGCCCCAGCATTTT	CAWGQGLNQPQHF
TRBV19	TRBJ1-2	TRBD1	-	TGTGCCAGTAGCTTACGGACAGGGACCGCAGCTAACTATGGCTACACCTTC	CASSLRTGTAANYGYTF
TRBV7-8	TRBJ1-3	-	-	TGTGCCAGCAGCTTACGAATGAGGGGGGGTGCTGGAAACACCATATATTTT	CASSLRMRGGAGNTIYF
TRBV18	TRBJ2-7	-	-	TGTGCCAGCTCACCACCGCAACAGGGCGCCTACGAGCAGTACTTC	CASSPPQQGAYEQYF
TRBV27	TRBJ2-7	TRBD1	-	TGTGCCAGCAAGGGAGTACAGGGGCGTTCCGAGCAGTACTTC	CASKGVQGRSEQYF
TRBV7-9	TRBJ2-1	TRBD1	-	TGTGCCAGCAGCACGACAGGGGCGGGTGAGCAGTTCTTC	CASSTTGAGEQFF
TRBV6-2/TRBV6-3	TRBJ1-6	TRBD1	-	TGTGCCAGCAGTTACCCGACAGGGAGGAATTCACCCCTCCACTTT	CASSYPTGRNSPLHF
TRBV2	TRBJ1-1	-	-	TGTGCCAGCAGACCGGACATAAACACTGAAGCTTTCTTT	CASRPDINTEAFF
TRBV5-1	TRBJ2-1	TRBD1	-	TGCGCCAGCAGCGTACCCGGGACAGGGAGGTTTGAGCAGTTCTTC	CASSVPGTGRFEQFF
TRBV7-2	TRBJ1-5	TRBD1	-	TGTGCCAGCAGCCCCACGACAGGGAAGAGGCAGCCCCAGCATTTT	CASSPTTGKRQPQHF
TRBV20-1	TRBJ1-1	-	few	TGCAGTGCTAGCTACACTGAAGCTTTCTTT	CSASYTEAFF
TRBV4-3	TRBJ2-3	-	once	TGCGCCAGCAGCCAGATACAGGGTTCTAGCACAGATACGCAGTATTTT	CASSQIQGSSTDTQYF
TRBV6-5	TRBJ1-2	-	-	TGTGCCAGCAGGCTTAGAATGGAGGGCGGTGATGGCTACACCTTC	CASRLRMEGGDGYTF
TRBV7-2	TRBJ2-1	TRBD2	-	TGTGCCAGCAGTCGGGACTACATCTACAATGAGCAGTTCTTC	CASSRDYIYNEQFF
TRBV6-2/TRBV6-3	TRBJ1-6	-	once	TGTGCCAGCAGTTCGGCGGGATTTTCACCCCTCCACTTT	CASSSAGFSPLHF
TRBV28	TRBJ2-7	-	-	TGTGCCAGCCAAGGAGGGGGCCGCGAGCAGTACTTC	CASQGGGREQYF
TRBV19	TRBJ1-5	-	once	TGTGCCAGTAGTGGCCTTAATCAGCCCCAGCATTTT	CASSGLNQPQHF
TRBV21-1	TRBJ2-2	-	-	TGTGCCAGCAGCAAGGCTGGCGGAACCGGGGAGCTGTTTTTT	CASSKAGGTGELFF
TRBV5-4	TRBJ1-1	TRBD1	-	TGTGCCAGCAGCGGCGGGACAGGGGGCGACACTGAAGCTTTCTTT	CASSGGTGGDTEAFF
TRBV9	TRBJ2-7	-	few	TGTGCCAGCAGCGTAAGCTCCCAGGGCCAATTCTACGAGCAGTACTTC	CASSVSSQGQFYEQYF
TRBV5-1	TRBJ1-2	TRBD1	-	TGCGCCAGCAGCCTATGGACAGGGACGTATGGCTACACCTTC	CASSLWTGTYGYTF